This T cell receptor beta chain was obtained from a study of PD-1 blockade in classical Hodgkin lymphoma. This CDR3 has 15 amino acids. Per the germline V gene, CDR1 is SGDLS and CDR2 is YYNGEE. With 4 bases removed from V and 7 bases from J, the gap between germline ends came to 15 bases. On this clone: Antigen: not known.

Whole-study results and caveats: Lower baseline TCR diversity was reported for newly diagnosed patients than for healthy donors. Later analyses included only patients treated at least 1 year post-ASCT. Diversity similar to that of newly diagnosed patients was seen at baseline in complete responders.

Described time point: cycle 4 day 1 (C4D1), after less than 7 weeks of nivolumab. In every patient, relapse followed autologous stem cell transplantation, while exposure to brentuximab vedotin differed. The authors purified CD4+ T cells from thawed PBMCs by magnetic negative selection. TCRdb's table, derived via immunoSEQ multiplex PCR, lists solely in-frame clones and lacks some. The sample yields around 9,600 clones, roughly four fifths seen once. This chain uses TRBV9 with TRBJ1-6, with D possibly matching TRBD1 (5 bases). This TCR came from a human donor with classical Hodgkin lymphoma. Specimen: CD4+ T cells from blood, collected before the fourth cycle of nivolumab. The DNA of the CDR3 is TGTGCCAGCAGCCGGGACCCCGGAGTGAATTCACCCCTCCACTTT. Protein: CASSRDPGVNSPLHF.